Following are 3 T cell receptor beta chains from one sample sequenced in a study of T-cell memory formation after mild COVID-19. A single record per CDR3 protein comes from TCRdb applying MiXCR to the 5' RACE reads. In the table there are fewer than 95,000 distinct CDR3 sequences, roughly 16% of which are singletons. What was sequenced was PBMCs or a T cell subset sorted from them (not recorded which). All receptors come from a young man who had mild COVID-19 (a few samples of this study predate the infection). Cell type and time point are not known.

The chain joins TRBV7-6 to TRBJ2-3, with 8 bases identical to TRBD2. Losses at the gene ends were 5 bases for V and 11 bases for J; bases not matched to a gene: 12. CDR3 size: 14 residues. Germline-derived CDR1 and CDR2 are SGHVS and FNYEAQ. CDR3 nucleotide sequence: TGTGCCAGCAGCCCCTTGGGTAGCGGGGTTGGGCAGTATTTT. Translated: CASSPLGSGVGQYF.

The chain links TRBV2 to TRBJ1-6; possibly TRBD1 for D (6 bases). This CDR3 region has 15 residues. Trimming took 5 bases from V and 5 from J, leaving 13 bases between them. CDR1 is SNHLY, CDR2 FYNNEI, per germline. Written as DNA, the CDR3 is TGTGCCAGCAGTATATCAGGGGTGGATAATTCACCCCTCCACTTT. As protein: CASSISGVDNSPLHF.

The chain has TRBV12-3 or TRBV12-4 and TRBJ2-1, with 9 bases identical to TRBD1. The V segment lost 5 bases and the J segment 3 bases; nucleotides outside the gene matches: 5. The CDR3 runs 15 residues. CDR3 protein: CASSNPGQGYNEQFF. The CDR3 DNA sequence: TGTGCCAGCAGTAACCCGGGACAGGGCTACAATGAGCAGTTCTTC.